The 8 T cell receptor beta chains in this list originate from one sample, sequenced in a study of cytomegalovirus exposure and HLA in healthy donors. Primers: 60 Vbeta forward and 13 Jbeta reverse. Using immunoSEQ multiplex PCR, the repertoire was profiled, and TCRdb retains in-frame clones only, with some absent. This sample has about 170,000 clones; around 85% occur once, and the top ten carry about 2.5%. Sequenced sample: PBMCs. The receptors stem from a male donor in good health and CMV-seronegative.

This clone was observed a handful of times. The rearrangement links TRBV19 to TRBJ2-2, with no clear D. CDR1 LNHDA and CDR2 SQIVND come from the germline V gene (reference sequence). There are 13 residues in the CDR3. V was clipped by 7 bases and J by 1 base, with 7 bases between them. The DNA of the CDR3 is TGTGCCAGTATTACAGTGAACACCGGGGAGCTGTTTTTT. It encodes CASITVNTGELFF.

This clone was recorded only once. V is TRBV2 and J is TRBJ2-6, with 8 bases identical to TRBD1. Germline assignment: CDR1 SNHLY and CDR2 FYNNEI. The trim removed 5 bases at V and 0 bases at J, leaving 9 bases unmatched. This CDR3 is built from 18 residues. The CDR3 protein is CASSTTGTGRSGANVLTF. The CDR3 nucleotides are TGTGCCAGCAGTACGACCGGGACAGGTCGCTCTGGGGCCAACGTCCTGACTTTC.

This clone has just one count. The chain couples TRBV5-6 to TRBJ2-1; 8 bases are a match to TRBD2. Germline assignment: CDR1 SGHDT and CDR2 YYEEEE. The CDR3 covers 15 residues. V lost 1 base, J lost 8 bases, and 8 bases stayed unmatched. CDR3 DNA: TGTGCCAGCAGCTTGTTGCCGGGACTAGACTATGAGCAGTTCTTC. Protein product: CASSLLPGLDYEQFF.

This clone has a handful of counts. This chain joins TRBV6-1 and TRBJ2-7; TRBD1 matches 9 bases. V shed 7 bases and J 1 base; nucleotides not matched to a gene: 5. The CDR3 is 14 amino acids. CDR1 and CDR2 (germline): MNHNS, SASEGT. The DNA for the CDR3 is TGTGCCAGCAATTTCGACAGGGGGTCCTACGAGCAGTACTTC. This translates into CASNFDRGSYEQYF.

This chain uses TRBV2 with TRBJ1-6; D is perhaps TRBD1 (5 bases). The V end was cut by 5 bases, the J end by 10 bases, with 18 bases between. The CDR3 contains 15 residues. The germline CDR1 and CDR2 sequences are SNHLY and FYNNEI. The CDR3 DNA follows: TGTGCCAGCAGTCTGGAGGGCAGGGTTGCATCACCCCTCCACTTT. Protein: CASSLEGRVASPLHF.

The chain is built from TRBV5-4 and TRBJ2-5, with D possibly matching TRBD2 (5 bases). Germline CDR1 SGHNT, CDR2 YYREEE (reference sequence). V lost 6 bases to trimming and J lost 2 bases, with 11 bases between them. The CDR3 is 13 residues long. The CDR3 loop reads CASTRRTQETQYF. In DNA, the CDR3 is TGTGCCAGCACCCGACGGACTCAAGAGACCCAGTACTTC.

The J gene is TRBJ2-5, the V gene TRBV5-8, with D perhaps matching TRBD1 (5 bases). The J call may be faulty, since TRBJ2-7 better matches the DNA end. This CDR3 comprises 13 residues. Per the germline V gene, CDR1 is SGHTS and CDR2 is YDEGEE. Here the CDR3 DNA reads TGTGCCAGCAGCCTACAGGTAACCTACGAGCAGTACTTC. This codes for CASSLQVTYEQYF.

The table lists this clone with a few counts. This chain connects TRBV6-1 to TRBJ1-2, with D possibly TRBD1 on 6 matching bases. The CDR3 has 14 amino acids. CDR1 is MNHNS and CDR2 is SASEGT in the germline V gene. V lost 9 bases to trimming and J lost 4 bases, with 18 bases between them. CDR3 region: CASRRRGLSYGYTF. The CDR3 nucleotides are TGTGCCAGTCGACGCAGGGGCCTAAGCTATGGCTACACCTTC.